This T cell receptor beta chain is from a study of T-cell memory formation after mild COVID-19. From the 5' RACE reads, TCRdb called clonotypes with MiXCR, one entry per CDR3 protein. The sample records 400,000 to 500,000 distinct CDR3 sequences, 15% to 25% being singletons. Per germline, CDR1 SGHNT and CDR2 YYREEE (reference sequence). Trimming removed 2 bases from V and 2 bases from J, with 12 bases in between. This CDR3 contains 15 residues. The chain links TRBV5-4 to TRBJ2-3, with D tentatively TRBD1 (6 bases). This receptor was obtained from an adult woman who had mild COVID-19 (a few samples of this study predate the infection). Cell type and time point are not known. Sequenced sample: PBMCs or a T cell subset sorted from them (not recorded which). The CDR3 region has the DNA TGTGCCAGCAGCTTAACTGGGACACCCACAGATACGCAGTATTTT. Translating gives CASSLTGTPTDTQYF.